A selection of T cell receptor beta chains follows, all from one sample in a study of cytomegalovirus exposure and HLA in healthy donors. Produced via immunoSEQ multiplex PCR; TCRdb's table is partial and in-frame only. Of about 200,000 clones in the sample, around 85% were seen once. Input material: PBMCs. The source of these receptors is a girl aged 2 to 10 in good health and CMV-seronegative. The CDR3 runs from the conserved cysteine through the conserved F or W. D genes are given only for firm matches. A row's size may be missing; if present it is once, few, many or a size class.

CASSEQGGHEQYF | TGTGCCAGCAGCGAACAGGGGGGCCACGAGCAGTACTTC | TRBD1 | TRBV6-5 | NA | TRBJ2-7
CSSSWDSSYEQYF | TGTTCCAGCAGCTGGGACAGCTCCTACGAGCAGTACTTC | TRBD1 | TRBV7-9 | NA | TRBJ2-7
CSVVTAGPEQYF | TGCAGCGTTGTTACGGCGGGTCCCGAGCAGTACTTC | NA | TRBV29-1 | NA | TRBJ2-7
CASSLRSSGSYEQYF | TGTGCCAGCAGTTTAAGGTCGTCGGGTTCCTACGAGCAGTACTTC | NA | TRBV27 | NA | TRBJ2-7
CASSQMAQGQTVNGYTF | TGTGCCAGCAGCCAAATGGCGCAGGGACAGACTGTGAATGGCTACACCTTC | TRBD1 | TRBV16 | NA | TRBJ1-2
CASSPGTRDEQFF | TGTGCCAGCTCACCAGGGACAAGGGATGAGCAGTTCTTC | NA | TRBV18 | NA | TRBJ2-1
CASSPGTSVYEQYF | TGTGCCAGCAGCCCCGGGACTAGCGTATACGAGCAGTACTTC | TRBD2 | TRBV27 | once | TRBJ2-7
CASSFKGYYGYTF | TGTGCCAGCAGTTTTAAGGGGTATTATGGCTACACCTTC | NA | TRBV27 | once | TRBJ1-2
CAWGGGTSPTF | NA | NA | TRBV30 | NA | TRBJ2-6
CASSFSGGAAVPTDTQYF | TGTGCCAGCAGCTTTAGCGGGGGGGCCGCTGTTCCCACAGATACGCAGTATTTT | TRBD2 | TRBV5-6 | NA | TRBJ2-3
CASRSTSGGTDTQYF | TGTGCCAGCAGGTCGACTAGCGGGGGAACAGATACGCAGTATTTT | TRBD2 | TRBV6-6 | NA | TRBJ2-3
CASSSRTGVDYGYTF | TGTGCCAGCTCCAGTCGGACAGGGGTTGACTATGGCTACACCTTC | TRBD1 | TRBV19 | NA | TRBJ1-2
CASSNQLADLFGAKNIQYF | TGTGCCAGCAGCAACCAGCTAGCGGATCTATTTGGGGCCAAAAACATTCAGTACTTC | TRBD2 | TRBV5-6 | NA | TRBJ2-4
CASRAGTANTEAFF | TGTGCCAGCAGGGCCGGGACAGCTAACACTGAAGCTTTCTTT | TRBD1 | TRBV5-6 | few | TRBJ1-1
CASSALKGVSDTQYF | TGTGCCAGCAGTGCACTTAAGGGAGTTTCAGATACGCAGTATTTT | NA | TRBV2 | once | TRBJ2-3
CASSDSSGNLETQYF | TGTGCCAGCAGTGACTCGAGCGGGAACTTAGAGACCCAGTACTTC | TRBD2 | TRBV2 | few | TRBJ2-5
CASSLAGYQVGPQHF | TGTGCCAGCAGTTTAGCGGGGTACCAGGTGGGGCCCCAGCATTTT | NA | TRBV27 | NA | TRBJ1-5
CASSLTGTGLAYNEQFF | TGCGCCAGCAGCTTGACCGGGACAGGCCTCGCCTACAATGAGCAGTTCTTC | TRBD1 | TRBV5-1 | NA | TRBJ2-1
CASSPLPGTGNNQPQHF | TGCGCCAGCAGCCCGCTGCCCGGGACAGGGAACAATCAGCCCCAGCATTTT | TRBD1 | TRBV5-1 | NA | TRBJ1-5
CASSYTGAGNTIYF | TGTGCCAGCAGCTATACAGGGGCTGGAAACACCATATATTTT | TRBD1 | TRBV14 | NA | TRBJ1-3
CASTQDSVQDEQYF | TGTGCCAGCACCCAAGACAGTGTCCAAGACGAGCAGTACTTC | NA | TRBV6-1 | few | TRBJ2-7
CASSLVAGGLFF | TGTGCCAGCAGCTTAGTTGCAGGGGGGCTGTTTTTT | TRBD1 | TRBV11-2 | NA | TRBJ1-4
CASTPWGGGSNQPQHF | TGTGCCAGTACTCCTTGGGGAGGGGGGAGCAATCAGCCCCAGCATTTT | NA | TRBV19 | few | TRBJ1-5
CASGSPQPQGPSGNTIYF | TGTGCTAGTGGTTCCCCACAACCGCAGGGGCCCTCTGGAAACACCATATATTTT | NA | TRBV12-5 | NA | TRBJ1-3
CASSPTSGTGGETQYF | TGTGCCAGCTCACCTACGAGCGGCACAGGAGGGGAGACCCAGTACTTC | NA | TRBV18 | NA | TRBJ2-5
CSSSLYPGPQHF | TGTTCCAGCAGCCTGTATCCGGGGCCCCAGCATTTT | NA | TRBV7-9 | NA | TRBJ1-5